The 30 T cell receptor beta chains below all came from one sample that was sequenced in a study of CD8 T cells in ankylosing spondylitis. TCRdb called the 5' RACE reads again in MiXCR, with one record for every CDR3 protein. This sample yields fewer than 35,000 distinct CDR3 sequences, of which about 29% are seen a single time; 45% belongs to the top ten. The sequenced sample was synovial fluid, either unsorted or a sorted T cell fraction (not recorded which). The receptors shown here come from a male donor with ankylosing spondylitis.

Many counts were recorded for this clonotype. This rearrangement joins TRBV7-2 to TRBJ1-4; D is perhaps TRBD1 (5 bases). V lost 6 bases, J lost 8 bases, and 13 bases lay in between. The CDR3 loop spans 13 amino acids. The germline CDR1 and CDR2 sequences are SGHTA and FQGNSA. CDR3 residues: CASSGEGREKLFF. The CDR3 DNA reads TGTGCCAGCAGTGGGGAGGGGCGCGAAAAACTGTTTTTT.

The chain recombines TRBV7-6 with TRBJ2-2, with TRBD2 matching over 8 bases. J gave up 3 bases and V 4 bases, and 10 bases lay outside the gene matches. The germline CDR1 and CDR2 sequences are SGHVS and FNYEAQ. There are 17 residues in the CDR3. CDR3 nucleotide sequence: TGTGCCAGCAGCTCCGTTGGCGGGGGACTAGACACCGGGGAGCTGTTTTTT. Translated: CASSSVGGGLDTGELFF.

This clonotype was seen only a few times. The chain carries TRBV4-1 and TRBJ2-5, with 11 bases lining up with TRBD2. This CDR3 is 15 amino acids long. Losses at the gene ends were 3 bases for V and 4 bases for J; bases not matched to a gene: 4. Germline loops: CDR1 MGHRA, CDR2 YSYEKL. The chain's CDR3 is CASSQAGTSGETQYF. The CDR3 region has the DNA TGCGCCAGCAGCCAGGCCGGGACTAGCGGAGAGACCCAGTACTTC.

The chain carries TRBV29-1 and TRBJ2-1; the D gene is possibly TRBD1 (7 bases). This CDR3 has 14 residues. Germline values: CDR1 SQVTM, CDR2 ANQGSEA. Trimming left V 7 bases short and J 4 bases short, with 17 bases between. The CDR3 spells CSATSGGRYNEQFF. In DNA form, the CDR3 reads TGCAGCGCGACGTCAGGGGGGAGGTACAATGAGCAGTTCTTC.

The J gene is TRBJ2-2, the V gene TRBV4-2; D is unclear. V shed 0 bases and J shed 4 bases, with 9 bases lying between them. The CDR3 totals 15 residues. Germline CDR1 reads LGHNA; CDR2 reads YNFKEQ. CDR3 sequence: CASSQDQRGTGELFF. CDR3 in DNA: TGTGCCAGCAGCCAAGATCAGCGCGGCACCGGGGAGCTGTTTTTT.

In its sample, this clonotype was seen a few times. This chain joins TRBV29-1 and TRBJ1-2; D may be TRBD1 (5 bases). V was trimmed by 0 bases and J by 0 bases, leaving 14 bases between them. The CDR3 loop spans 16 amino acids. Germline V gene data show CDR1 as SQVTM and CDR2 as ANQGSEA. The CDR3 nucleotides read TGCAGCGTTGAAGATTTCCAAGGGGAATCTAACTATGGCTACACCTTC. This sequence encodes CSVEDFQGESNYGYTF.

The chain has TRBV4-2 and TRBJ2-1, with TRBD2 as a possible D gene (7 bases). Deletions cut 5 bases from V and 8 bases from J, with 16 bases between. The germline V gene encodes CDR1 LGHNA and CDR2 YNFKEQ. This CDR3 is built from 14 residues. The CDR3 here is CASSEGGGYDEQFF. The CDR3 coding sequence is TGTGCCAGCAGCGAAGGGGGAGGGTATGATGAGCAGTTCTTC.

V and J are TRBV7-6 and TRBJ1-1; 7 bases agree with TRBD1. The germline gives CDR1 SGHVS, CDR2 FNYEAQ. The CDR3 extends over 15 amino acids. V was clipped by 1 base and J by 1 base; unmatched bases: 3. The CDR3 coding sequence is TGTGCCAGCAGCTTAGACCAGGGGGGGAACACTGAAGCTTTCTTT. Residues: CASSLDQGGNTEAFF. Combining the CDR3 with reference TRBV7-6 and TRBJ1-1 gives the whole variable domain GAGVSQSPRYKVTKRGQDVALRCDPISGHVSLYWYRQALGQGPEFLTYFNYEAQQDKSGLPNDRFSAERPEGSISTLTIQRTEQRDSAMYRCASSLDQGGNTEAFFGQGTRLTVV.

J is TRBJ2-3 and V is TRBV7-9; 8 bases are a match to TRBD1. V trimming: 1 base; J trimming: 6 bases; junction bases outside the gene matches: 3. CDR1 is SEHNR, CDR2 FQNEAQ, per germline (reference sequence). This CDR3 spans 14 amino acids. The DNA for the CDR3 is TGTGCCAGCAGCTTAGGTACAGGGGGTGATACGCAGTATTTT. It yields the protein CASSLGTGGDTQYF.

The chain links TRBV6-2 or TRBV6-3 to TRBJ2-7; TRBD2 aligns across 8 bases. This CDR3 has 14 residues. In germline, CDR1 is MNHEY, CDR2 SVGEGT. V was clipped by 8 bases and J by 4 bases; unmatched bases: 10. CDR3 nucleotides: TGTGCCAGCCGGGCGGGAGGCCCCTCTTACGAGCAGTACTTC. Translating gives CASRAGGPSYEQYF.

The chain is built from TRBV14 and TRBJ2-7, with D perhaps TRBD1 or TRBD2 (5 bases each). CDR1 and CDR2 (germline): SGHDN, FVKESK. CDR3 size: 17 residues. Trimming pared 1 base from V and 3 bases from J, leaving 19 bases between. The CDR3 here is CASSQVATATFGYEQYF. CDR3 bases: TGTGCCAGCAGCCAAGTAGCGACAGCTACTTTCGGCTACGAGCAGTACTTC.

The chain couples TRBV20-1 to TRBJ1-1; D may be TRBD1 (6 bases). Per the germline V gene, CDR1 is DFQATT and CDR2 is SNEGSKA (reference sequence). V lost 7 bases and J lost 1, with 10 bases in between. The CDR3 spans 12 residues. CDR3: CSGAGENTEAFF. The CDR3, as DNA: TGCAGTGGGGCAGGGGAGAACACTGAAGCTTTCTTT.

This clonotype was observed a handful of times. The chain joins TRBV19 to TRBJ2-1, with 9 positions matching TRBD2. CDR1 LNHDA and CDR2 SQIVND come from the germline V gene (reference sequence). V was pared by 3 bases and J by 2 bases, with 8 bases of the junction left unmatched. This CDR3 region has 17 residues. The CDR3 nucleotides are TGTGCCAGTAGTATGGCGGGAGGGCCTGATGCCTACAATGAGCAGTTCTTC. Translating gives CASSMAGGPDAYNEQFF.

This clonotype occurred a few times. This chain links TRBV5-6 with TRBJ2-7, with TRBD2 identical over 8 bases. With V trimmed by 0 bases and J by 5 bases, 7 bases remained unmatched. The CDR3 loop spans 15 amino acids. Per germline, CDR1 SGHDT and CDR2 YYEEEE. CDR3 in DNA: TGTGCCAGCAGCTTGGCCGGGAGGGCCAGGGACGAGCAGTACGTC. This translates into CASSLAGRARDEQYV.

The V and J genes are TRBV5-1 and TRBJ2-7, with D possibly matching TRBD2 (6 bases). V lost 0 bases and J 3 bases, leaving 10 bases between the germline ends. The CDR3 is 14 amino acids. The germline V gene has CDR1 SGHRS and CDR2 YFSETQ. The CDR3 is CASSLGGKFYEQYF. The CDR3 coding sequence is TGCGCCAGCAGCTTGGGCGGGAAATTCTACGAGCAGTACTTC.

This chain uses TRBV7-2 with TRBJ2-2, with D possibly being TRBD1 (6 bases). Germline CDR1 reads SGHTA; CDR2 reads FQGNSA. Trimming removed 6 bases from V and 0 bases from J, with 14 bases in between. The CDR3 has 16 amino acids. The CDR3 loop is CASRELDSSNTGELFF. The CDR3 DNA reads as TGTGCCAGCAGAGAACTGGACAGTTCGAACACCGGGGAGCTGTTTTTT.

This clonotype has ten or more counts. The chain links TRBV11-2 to TRBJ2-1, with a possible D match to TRBD2 (6 bases). Trimming stripped 3 bases from V and 0 bases from J, with 15 bases between. Germline V gene data show CDR1 as SGHAT and CDR2 as FQNNGV. The CDR3 covers 17 residues. The chain's CDR3 is CASSFYRGGTSYNEQFF. CDR3 nucleotide sequence: TGTGCCAGCAGCTTTTATAGGGGAGGTACCTCCTACAATGAGCAGTTCTTC. The complete variable domain, with remaining parts taken from reference TRBV11-2 and TRBJ2-1, reads EAGVAQSPRYKIIEKRQSVAFWCNPISGHATLYWYQQILGQGPKLLIQFQNNGVVDDSQLPKDRFSAERLKGVDSTLKIQPAKLEDSAVYLCASSFYRGGTSYNEQFFGPGTRLTVL.

This clonotype was recorded at least ten times. This rearrangement joins TRBV24-1 to TRBJ2-5; D unresolved. The CDR3 totals 13 residues. The V gene lost 4 bases and the J gene lost 0 bases, with 5 bases spanning the gap. Germline CDR1 KGHDR, CDR2 SFDVKD. Here the CDR3 DNA reads TGTGCCACCAGTGACCCGTACCAAGAGACCCAGTACTTC. The encoded protein is CATSDPYQETQYF.

V is TRBV7-6 and J is TRBJ2-1; 11 nucleotides line up with TRBD2. The J segment lost 7 bases and the V segment lost 2 bases, leaving 7 bases of the junction unmatched. Per the germline V gene, CDR1 is SGHVS and CDR2 is FNYEAQ. This CDR3 has 16 residues. The CDR3 DNA sequence: TGTGCCAGCAGCTTAACCACTAGCGGGAGTAAGAATGAGCAGTTCTTC. Protein: CASSLTTSGSKNEQFF. Together with reference TRBV7-6 and TRBJ2-1, the CDR3 gives the full variable domain: GAGVSQSPRYKVTKRGQDVALRCDPISGHVSLYWYRQALGQGPEFLTYFNYEAQQDKSGLPNDRFSAERPEGSISTLTIQRTEQRDSAMYRCASSLTTSGSKNEQFFGPGTRLTVL.

The J gene is TRBJ2-2, the V gene TRBV7-6; 7 bases map to TRBD1. The CDR3 loop spans 15 amino acids. Trimming removed 2 bases from V and 7 bases from J; junction bases left unmatched: 7. Germline loops: CDR1 SGHVS, CDR2 FNYEAQ. The CDR3 DNA sequence: TGTGCCAGCAGCTTATCCTCACAGGGGCACGGGGAGCTGTTTTTT. The encoded protein is CASSLSSQGHGELFF.

This clonotype was recorded a few times. The gene calls are TRBV5-1 and TRBJ2-5; D is uncertain. Germline CDR1 reads SGHRS; CDR2 reads YFSETQ. This CDR3 comprises 14 residues. V was clipped by 0 bases and J by 5 bases, with 11 bases between them. CDR3 DNA sequence: TGCGCCAGCAGCTTGGAGCTCTCGCGGGAGACCCAGTACTTC. Protein: CASSLELSRETQYF. Looking up the rest from reference TRBV5-1 and TRBJ2-5 gives the full variable domain: KAGVTQTPRYLIKTRGQQVTLSCSPISGHRSVSWYQQTPGQGLQFLFEYFSETQRNKGNFPGRFSGRQFSNSRSEMNVSTLELGDSALYLCASSLELSRETQYFGPGTRLLVL.

This clonotype occurred once. The J gene is TRBJ2-1, the V gene TRBV20-1; D is unclear. The germline V gene has CDR1 DFQATT and CDR2 SNEGSKA (reference sequence). Trimming cost V 3 bases and J 4 bases, with 10 bases left between them. The CDR3 totals 13 residues. CDR3 loop: CSASTFIYNEQFF. In DNA form, the CDR3 reads TGCAGTGCTAGCACTTTTATATACAATGAGCAGTTCTTC.

V usage is TRBV5-1 and J usage is TRBJ2-1; 8 nucleotides line up with TRBD1. The ends lost 4 bases at V and 2 bases at J; junction bases unmatched: 8. CDR3 length equals 16 residues. Germline CDR1 is SGHRS and CDR2 is YFSETQ. The CDR3 spells CASSLENRGAYNEQFF. CDR3 nucleotides: TGCGCCAGCAGCCTGGAGAACAGGGGGGCCTACAATGAGCAGTTCTTC.

This clonotype was picked up a small number of times. The chain links TRBV2 to TRBJ2-7; TRBD1 matches at 10 bases. Germline CDR1 is SNHLY and CDR2 is FYNNEI. The CDR3 length is 13 residues. With 10 bases clipped from V and 2 bases from J, the junction kept 5 bases outside the gene matches. The CDR3 loop reads CAIPGQGPYEQYF. The CDR3 DNA reads as TGTGCCATCCCGGGACAGGGGCCCTACGAGCAGTACTTC.

The chain recombines TRBV6-1 with TRBJ2-7, with D unresolved. V was clipped by 1 base and J by 0 bases, with 10 bases between them. The germline CDR1 and CDR2 sequences are MNHNS and SASEGT. CDR3 length equals 15 residues. The CDR3 protein is CASSEGTGGSYEQYV. In nucleotides, the CDR3 is TGTGCCAGCAGTGAAGGAACGGGCGGCTCCTACGAGCAGTACGTC.

The J gene is TRBJ2-3, the V gene TRBV27, with a tentative D call TRBD2 (6 bases). CDR3 length: 17 residues. V was clipped by 3 bases and J by 4 bases, with 20 bases between them. Germline V gene data show CDR1 as MNHEY and CDR2 as SMNVEV (reference sequence). The CDR3 DNA reads as TGTGCCAGCAGTTTTCGGGGACTCTACTGGTTGGCAGATACGCAGTATTTT. Its translation is CASSFRGLYWLADTQYF.

The chain links TRBV21-1 to TRBJ1-5. TRBV21-1 is a pseudogene segment. This CDR3 contains 16 residues. CDR3 sequence: CASSKLLGFGNQPQHF. CDR3 DNA: TGTGCCAGCAGCAAACTCCTAGGGTTTGGCAATCAGCCCCAGCATTTT.

This clonotype was recorded a few times. The chain recombines TRBV5-6 with TRBJ2-7; unclear D gene. There are 14 residues in the CDR3. The germline V gene has CDR1 SGHDT and CDR2 YYEEEE. Trimming left V 2 bases short and J 4 bases short, with 13 bases between. The CDR3 here is CASSFSGSVYEQYF. Written as DNA, the CDR3 is TGTGCCAGCAGCTTTTCCGGGTCAGTTTACGAGCAGTACTTC.

This clonotype was seen at least ten times. The V call is TRBV29-1, the J call TRBJ2-4; unclear D gene. Trimming shortened V by 0 bases and J by 7 bases, and 7 bases separated the two germline ends. The CDR3 consists of 12 residues. Per germline, CDR1 SQVTM and CDR2 ANQGSEA. The CDR3 DNA reads as TGCAGCGTTGAAGACAGTTTGAACATTCAGTACTTC. It codes for CSVEDSLNIQYF.

The rearrangement joins TRBV7-9 to TRBJ2-1, with D perhaps TRBD2 (6 bases). The CDR3 length is 14 residues. V dropped 1 base and J dropped 8 bases, with 12 bases sitting between them. Germline V gene sequence: CDR1 SEHNR, CDR2 FQNEAQ (reference sequence). The CDR3 coding sequence is TGTGCCAGCAGCTTAGGTGCGGGGCGGCATGAGCAGTTCTTC. Its protein is CASSLGAGRHEQFF.